A single sample gave rise to the 22 T cell receptor beta chains below, sequenced in a study of blood T cell repertoires in COVID-19. Using immunoSEQ multiplex PCR, the repertoire was profiled, and TCRdb retains in-frame clones only, with some absent. The table has over 350,000 clones, 85% to 90% seen once. Sequenced sample: PBMCs or T cells enriched from blood (not recorded which). Every receptor here comes from a woman between 45 and 60 years old who had recovered from COVID-19.

This chain joins TRBV19 and TRBJ1-5; TRBD1 aligns across 7 bases. CDR3 length: 14 amino acids. V dropped 2 bases and J dropped 5; count of bases not matched to a gene: 3. Germline assignment: CDR1 LNHDA and CDR2 SQIVND (reference sequence). The CDR3 nucleotides are TGTGCCAGTAGTATAAAAGGGGGCGATCAGCCCCAGCATTTT. Protein sequence: CASSIKGGDQPQHF.

The CDR3 sequence: CASSLGGQGRVSSPLHF. The DNA for the CDR3 is TGTGCCAGCAGCTTAGGGGGACAGGGGAGGGTGAGTTCACCCCTCCACTTT. This chain uses TRBV7-2 with TRBJ1-6, with 10 bases aligning to TRBD1. This CDR3 spans 17 amino acids. With 1 base clipped from V and 9 bases from J, the junction kept 9 bases outside the gene matches. Germline values: CDR1 SGHTA, CDR2 FQGNSA.

About this clone itself: The same CDR3 is also encoded by other DNA sequences in this sample. The J gene is TRBJ1-2, the V gene TRBV4-3; tentatively, D is TRBD1 (6 bases). V dropped 0 bases and J dropped 5 bases, with 7 bases sitting between them. This CDR3 has 13 amino acids. The germline gives CDR1 LGHNA, CDR2 YSLEER. CDR3 in amino acids: CASSQEQGYGYTF. Written as DNA, the CDR3 is TGCGCCAGCAGCCAAGAACAGGGTTATGGCTACACCTTC.

This clone showed up just a few times. V gene TRBV5-1 combines with J gene TRBJ2-3, with 8 bases matching TRBD1. The ends lost 2 bases at V and 2 bases at J; junction bases unmatched: 7. Germline CDR1 is SGHRS and CDR2 is YFSETQ. The CDR3 covers 16 residues. CDR3 residues: CASSFGQTGATDTQYF. As DNA, the CDR3 is TGCGCCAGCAGCTTTGGGCAGACAGGGGCCACAGATACGCAGTATTTT. The full variable domain, in which reference TRBV5-1 and TRBJ2-3 provide the parts outside the CDR3, is KAGVTQTPRYLIKTRGQQVTLSCSPISGHRSVSWYQQTPGQGLQFLFEYFSETQRNKGNFPGRFSGRQFSNSRSEMNVSTLELGDSALYLCASSFGQTGATDTQYFGPGTRLTVL.

This chain joins TRBV10-3 and TRBJ2-7; 12 positions agree with TRBD1. The J segment lost 6 bases and the V segment lost 1 base, leaving 7 bases of the junction unmatched. Germline V gene sequence: CDR1 ENHRY, CDR2 SYGVKD. This CDR3 contains 16 residues. The DNA for the CDR3 is TGTGCCATCAGTGAGTTCCCCGGGACAGGGGGCATCGAGCAGTACTTC. Protein: CAISEFPGTGGIEQYF.

The genes are TRBV15 and TRBJ1-2; 7 nucleotides match TRBD1. The CDR3 runs to 14 residues. Germline-derived CDR1 and CDR2 are LNHNV and YYDKDF (reference sequence). Losses at the gene ends were 4 bases for V and 5 bases for J; bases not matched to a gene: 7. CDR3 protein: CATSISGQIYGYTF. The CDR3 DNA follows: TGTGCCACCAGCATATCGGGACAGATTTATGGCTACACCTTC.

The rearrangement uses TRBV13 and TRBJ1-1; TRBD1 aligns across 9 bases. Germline V CDR1 and CDR2: PRHDT, FYEKMQ (reference sequence). The V and J ends lost 4 bases and 7 bases, in that order; junction bases with no gene match: 4. The CDR3 spans 13 residues. CDR3 loop: CASSSGQGLEAFF. The CDR3 DNA reads TGTGCCAGCAGCTCGGGACAGGGCCTTGAAGCTTTCTTT.

The chain employs TRBV28 and TRBJ1-2; TRBD1 is a possible D gene (5 bases). Per the germline V gene, CDR1 is MDHEN and CDR2 is SYDVKM. This CDR3 contains 16 residues. With 5 bases removed from V and 4 bases from J, the gap between germline ends came to 20 bases. CDR3 nucleotide sequence: TGTGCCAGCAGTCCCGGGGGGGTTTCCCACTTCTATGGCTACACCTTC. Translation gives CASSPGGVSHFYGYTF.

The V gene is TRBV5-4, the J gene TRBJ1-2, with 7 bases matching TRBD1. The CDR3 extends over 15 amino acids. J lost 1 base, V lost 4 bases, and 7 bases had no gene match. Germline V gene lookup returns CDR1 SGHNT and CDR2 YYREEE (reference sequence). The CDR3 DNA follows: TGTGCCAGCAGCCCGGGACAGCCACATAACTATGGCTACACCTTC. It yields the protein CASSPGQPHNYGYTF.

The chain couples TRBV30 to TRBJ1-1; D uncertain. This CDR3 has 13 amino acids. CDR1 GTSNPN and CDR2 SVGIG come from the germline V gene (reference sequence). The V end lost 2 bases, the J end lost 1 base, and 8 bases lay between the germline ends. CDR3 sequence: CAWSMFRNTEAFF. As DNA, the CDR3 is TGTGCCTGGAGTATGTTTCGGAACACTGAAGCTTTCTTT. Filled out from reference TRBV30 and TRBJ1-1, the complete variable domain reads SQTIHQWPATLVQPVGSPLSLECTVEGTSNPNLYWYRQAAGRGLQLLFYSVGIGQISSEVPQNLSASRPQDRQFILSSKKLLLSDSGFYLCAWSMFRNTEAFFGQGTRLTVV.

V is TRBV28 and J is TRBJ2-7; maybe TRBD2 (5 bases). The germline CDR1 and CDR2 sequences are MDHEN and SYDVKM. The CDR3 runs to 13 residues. Trimming removed 3 bases from V and 7 bases from J, with 13 bases in between. In nucleotides, the CDR3 is TGTGCCAGCAGTTTTAGGGAGTCTTTGGAGCAGTACTTC. Its translation: CASSFRESLEQYF.

This clone appeared a single time. This sequence joins TRBV29-1 and TRBJ2-2; no definite D call. CDR3 size: 11 residues. Germline V gives CDR1 SQVTM, CDR2 ANQGSEA. Trimming cost V 8 bases and J 4 bases, with 8 bases left between them. CDR3 loop: CSCSITGELFF. The CDR3 DNA follows: TGCAGCTGTTCAATCACCGGGGAGCTGTTTTTT.

J is TRBJ2-6 and V is TRBV3-1 (or the pseudogene TRBV3-2); perhaps TRBD2 as D (6 bases). The CDR3 covers 17 residues. V was clipped by 4 bases and J by 3 bases, with 16 bases between them. CDR1 is LGHDT and CDR2 is YNNKEL in the germline V gene (reference sequence). The CDR3 is CASSPLGGVFGANVLTF. CDR3 nucleotide sequence: TGTGCCAGCAGCCCTCTGGGGGGTGTCTTTGGGGCCAACGTCCTGACTTTC.

This sequence joins TRBV30 and TRBJ1-3, with no clear D. From germline, CDR1 is GTSNPN and CDR2 SVGIG (reference sequence). V lost 0 bases and J 0 bases, leaving 15 bases between the germline ends. The CDR3 runs 17 residues. Here the CDR3 DNA reads TGTGCCTGGAGTGTTCCGACGACAACGAGCTCTGGAAACACCATATATTTT. Protein sequence: CAWSVPTTTSSGNTIYF.

The chain employs TRBV18 and TRBJ1-3; possible D gene TRBD1, 6 bases. Germline V gene lookup returns CDR1 KGHSH and CDR2 LQKENI. The CDR3 loop spans 17 amino acids. Trimming took 3 bases from V and 2 from J, leaving 17 bases between them. The CDR3 coding sequence is TGTGCCAGCTCACCCCTACCTCAAGGGGGTACTGGAAACACCATATATTTT. Translating gives CASSPLPQGGTGNTIYF.

The V and J genes are TRBV7-9 and TRBJ2-7; maybe TRBD1 (6 bases). Germline CDR1 and CDR2: SEHNR and FQNEAQ (reference sequence). The CDR3 extends over 14 amino acids. V lost 4 bases and J 3 bases, leaving 13 bases between the germline ends. The CDR3 DNA is TGTGCCAGCAGCTCACAGGGTGGGCACTACGAGCAGTACTTC. Its protein product is CASSSQGGHYEQYF. Based on the CDR3 plus reference TRBV7-9 and TRBJ2-7, the full variable domain is DTGVSQNPRHKITKRGQNVTFRCDPISEHNRLYWYRQTLGQGPEFLTYFQNEAQLEKSRLLSDRFSAERPKGSFSTLEIQRTEQGDSAMYLCASSSQGGHYEQYFGPGTRLTVT.

The J gene is TRBJ2-7, the V gene TRBV27; possible D gene TRBD2, 5 bases. The V and J ends lost 5 bases and 5 bases respectively, with 13 bases between them. Germline-derived CDR1 and CDR2 are MNHEY and SMNVEV (reference sequence). This CDR3 has 13 residues. CDR3 DNA sequence: TGTGCCAGCAGTCAAACCGGGGTGGACGAGCAGTACTTC. Translated, it gives CASSQTGVDEQYF.

The CDR3 sequence is CASRDFGGAGEKLFF. DNA for the CDR3: TGCGCCAGCAGGGACTTCGGGGGGGCTGGTGAAAAACTGTTTTTT. The J gene is TRBJ1-4, the V gene TRBV4-1; perhaps TRBD1 as D (6 bases). Trimming took 6 bases from V and 7 from J, leaving 18 bases between them. Germline CDR1 is MGHRA and CDR2 is YSYEKL. CDR3 length: 15 amino acids.

This CDR3 is CASKSRQVPSNSPLHF. The DNA for the CDR3 is TGTGCCAGCAAGTCAAGACAGGTACCCTCCAATTCACCCCTCCACTTT. The rearrangement joins TRBV28 to TRBJ1-6; D is perhaps TRBD1 (6 bases). The CDR3 totals 16 residues. The germline V and J ends were trimmed by 7 bases and 7 bases, with 20 bases remaining between them. Germline loops: CDR1 MDHEN, CDR2 SYDVKM.

The genes are TRBV6-8 and TRBJ1-5, with TRBD1 as a possible D gene (5 bases). V dropped 1 base and J dropped 0 bases, with 13 bases sitting between them. The CDR3 is made up of 17 amino acids. Germline loops: CDR1 MNHGY, CDR2 SAAAGT. CDR3 sequence: CASSYCLGTSSNQPQHF. Here the CDR3 DNA reads TGTGCCAGCAGTTACTGCCTTGGGACTTCTAGCAATCAGCCCCAGCATTTT.

The genes are TRBV3-1 (or the pseudogene TRBV3-2) and TRBJ2-2; the match to TRBD1 covers 9 bases. The CDR3 covers 14 residues. Trimming at V came to 4 bases and at J to 7 bases, leaving 4 bases not matched to a gene. In germline, CDR1 is LGHDT, CDR2 YNNKEL (reference sequence). CDR3 nucleotide sequence: TGTGCCAGCAGCCGACAGGGGGGTATCGGGGAGCTGTTTTTT. Translated, it gives CASSRQGGIGELFF.

This sequence joins TRBV28 and TRBJ1-2; 8 positions agree with TRBD1. After removal of 6 bases from V and 4 bases from J, the junction contained 13 bases not matched to a gene. There are 16 residues in the CDR3. In germline, CDR1 is MDHEN, CDR2 SYDVKM. In nucleotides, the CDR3 is TGTGCCAGCAGCTCTGCTGGGACAGGAAGACTCTATGGCTACACCTTC. The encoded protein is CASSSAGTGRLYGYTF.